The clone carrying this TCR beta chain came up a few times. The CDR3 loop spans 15 amino acids. Germline V CDR1 and CDR2: MGHRA, YSYEKL. J lost 8 bases, V lost 3 bases, and 8 bases had no gene match. The data originate from a study of tumor-infiltrating lymphocytes in primary liver carcinoma. Study information: The tumors, T1-T3 N0M0 lesions, were roughly 4.2 to 11 cm across. Sequenced samples came back with roughly 3.5 to 7.13 million productive TCRbeta reads, and the counts looked alike across tissue types.

Starting material of 400 to 600 ng total RNA yielded TCR beta cDNA via a constant-region primer. Investigators got TCR beta libraries out of three nested multiplex PCR rounds, done with slightly modified ARM-PCR. Investigators reported that the first two PCR rounds, at roughly 10 cycles each, used TRBV1-TRBV30 forward primers with a C-beta reverse primer. A single record per CDR3 protein comes from TCRdb applying MiXCR to the multiplex PCR reads. The data contain more than 150,000 distinct CDR3 sequences, 60% of them seen just once; the ten biggest clones take up 72%. Researchers drew blood RNA from unsorted whole blood and extracted germline DNA as well.

This TCR was recovered from a man aged 40-49 years with primary liver carcinoma and hepatitis B virus infection. This rearrangement joins TRBV4-1 to TRBJ2-4; 9 bases agree with TRBD1. The specimen was peripheral blood. CDR3 in DNA: TGCGCCAGCAGCCAGGAGGGGACAGGGTGGGACATTCAGTACTTC. The encoded protein is CASSQEGTGWDIQYF.